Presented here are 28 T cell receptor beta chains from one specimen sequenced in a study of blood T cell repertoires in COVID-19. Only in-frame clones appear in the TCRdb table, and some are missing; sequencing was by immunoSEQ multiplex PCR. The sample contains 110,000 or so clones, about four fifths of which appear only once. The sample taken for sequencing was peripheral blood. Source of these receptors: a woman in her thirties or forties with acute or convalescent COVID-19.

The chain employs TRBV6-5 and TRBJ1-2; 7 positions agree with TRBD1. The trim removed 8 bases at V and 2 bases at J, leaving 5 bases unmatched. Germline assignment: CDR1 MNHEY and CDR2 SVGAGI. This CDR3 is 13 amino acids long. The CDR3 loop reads CASCPDRNYGYTF. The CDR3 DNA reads TGTGCCAGCTGTCCGGACAGGAACTATGGCTACACCTTC.

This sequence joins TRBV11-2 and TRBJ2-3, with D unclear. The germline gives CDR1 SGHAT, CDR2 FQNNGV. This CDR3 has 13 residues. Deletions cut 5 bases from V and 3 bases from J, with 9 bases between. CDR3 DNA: TGTGCCAGCAGCGTTAGATATACAGATACGCAGTATTTT. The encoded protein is CASSVRYTDTQYF.

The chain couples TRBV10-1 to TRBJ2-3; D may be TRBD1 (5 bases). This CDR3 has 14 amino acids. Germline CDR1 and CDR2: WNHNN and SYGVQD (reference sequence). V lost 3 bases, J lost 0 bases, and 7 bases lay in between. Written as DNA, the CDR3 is TGCGCCAGCAGTGAAAGGGGAAGCACAGATACGCAGTATTTT. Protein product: CASSERGSTDTQYF.

The CDR3 here is CASSQSPVTGDVPNYGYTF. CDR3 DNA sequence: TGCGCCAGCAGTCAATCGCCCGTCACAGGGGACGTTCCTAACTATGGCTACACCTTC. This sequence joins TRBV23-1 and TRBJ1-2; 7 bases are shared with TRBD1. TRBV23-1 is reported as an ORF; its role is uncertain. This CDR3 comprises 19 residues. J was trimmed by 0 bases and V by 0 bases; bases with no gene match: 13.

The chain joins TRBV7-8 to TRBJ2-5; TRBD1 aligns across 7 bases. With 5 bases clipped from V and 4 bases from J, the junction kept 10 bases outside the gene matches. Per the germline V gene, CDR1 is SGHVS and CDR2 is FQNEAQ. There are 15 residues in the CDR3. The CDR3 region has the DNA TGTGCCAGCAGCGCTCGACAGGGACAGTTAGAGACCCAGTACTTC. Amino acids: CASSARQGQLETQYF.

Here the CDR3 DNA reads TGCGCCAGCAGCCAAGATCGGTCAGGGGGCGCATTAGGCTACACCTTC. Its protein product is CASSQDRSGGALGYTF. V usage is TRBV4-1 and J usage is TRBJ1-2; 8 nucleotides agree with TRBD1. Germline V gene sequence: CDR1 MGHRA, CDR2 YSYEKL. The ends lost 0 bases at V and 8 bases at J; junction bases unmatched: 11. CDR3 length equals 16 residues.

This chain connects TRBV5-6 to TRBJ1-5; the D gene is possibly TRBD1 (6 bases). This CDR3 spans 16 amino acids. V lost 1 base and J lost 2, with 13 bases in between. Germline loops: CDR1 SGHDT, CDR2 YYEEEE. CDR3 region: CASSLLQGVGNQPQHF. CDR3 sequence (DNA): TGTGCCAGCAGCTTGTTACAGGGAGTTGGCAATCAGCCCCAGCATTTT.

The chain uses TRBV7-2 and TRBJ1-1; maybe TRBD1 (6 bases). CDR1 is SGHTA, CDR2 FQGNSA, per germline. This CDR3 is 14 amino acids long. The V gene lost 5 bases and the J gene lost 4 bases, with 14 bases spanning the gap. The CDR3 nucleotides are TGTGCCAGCAGCGCGCAGGGGTCAGGCACTGAAGCTTTCTTT. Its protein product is CASSAQGSGTEAFF.

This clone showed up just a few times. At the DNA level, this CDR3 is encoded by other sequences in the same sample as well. CDR3 in DNA: TGCGCCAGCAGCCTGGGGACAGCGAACACTGAAGCTTTCTTT. Translated, it gives CASSLGTANTEAFF. This rearrangement joins TRBV5-1 to TRBJ1-1; 7 positions match TRBD1. Germline trimming cut 4 bases from V and 1 base from J; bases unmatched to any gene: 4. The CDR3 has 14 amino acids. The germline V gene has CDR1 SGHRS and CDR2 YFSETQ.

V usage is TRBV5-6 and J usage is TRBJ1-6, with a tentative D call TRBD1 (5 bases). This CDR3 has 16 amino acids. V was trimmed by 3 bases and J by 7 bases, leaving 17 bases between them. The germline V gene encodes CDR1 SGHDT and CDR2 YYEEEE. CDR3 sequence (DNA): TGTGCCAGCAGCTCCTCTTACCTGACAGACAATTCACCCCTCCACTTT. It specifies CASSSSYLTDNSPLHF.

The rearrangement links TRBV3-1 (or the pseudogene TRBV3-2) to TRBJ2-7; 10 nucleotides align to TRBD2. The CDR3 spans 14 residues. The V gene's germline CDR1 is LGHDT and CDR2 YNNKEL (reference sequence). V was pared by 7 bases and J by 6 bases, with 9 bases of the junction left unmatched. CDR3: CASTVAGGIREQYF. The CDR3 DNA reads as TGTGCCAGCACCGTAGCGGGAGGAATACGCGAGCAGTACTTC.

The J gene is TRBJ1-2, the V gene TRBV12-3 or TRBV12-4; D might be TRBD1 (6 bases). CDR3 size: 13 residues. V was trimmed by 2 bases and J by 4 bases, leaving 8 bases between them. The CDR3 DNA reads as TGTGCCAGCAGTTTAACAGGGATCTATGGCTACACCTTC. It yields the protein CASSLTGIYGYTF.

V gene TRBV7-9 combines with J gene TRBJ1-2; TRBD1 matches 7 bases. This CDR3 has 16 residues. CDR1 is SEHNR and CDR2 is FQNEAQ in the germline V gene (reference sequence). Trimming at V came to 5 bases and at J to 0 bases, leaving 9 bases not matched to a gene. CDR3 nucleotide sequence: TGTGCCAGCAGCGACCAGGGACAGCTAGCTAACTATGGCTACACCTTC. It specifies CASSDQGQLANYGYTF.

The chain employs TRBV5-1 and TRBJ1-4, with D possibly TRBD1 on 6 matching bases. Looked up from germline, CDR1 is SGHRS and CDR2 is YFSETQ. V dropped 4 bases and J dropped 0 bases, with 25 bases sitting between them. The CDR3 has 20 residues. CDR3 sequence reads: CASSPHAPTGYGTTNEKLFF. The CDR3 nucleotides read TGCGCCAGCAGCCCCCATGCACCTACAGGGTACGGGACAACTAATGAAAAACTGTTTTTT. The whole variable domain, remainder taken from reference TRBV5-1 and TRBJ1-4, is KAGVTQTPRYLIKTRGQQVTLSCSPISGHRSVSWYQQTPGQGLQFLFEYFSETQRNKGNFPGRFSGRQFSNSRSEMNVSTLELGDSALYLCASSPHAPTGYGTTNEKLFFGSGTQLSVL.

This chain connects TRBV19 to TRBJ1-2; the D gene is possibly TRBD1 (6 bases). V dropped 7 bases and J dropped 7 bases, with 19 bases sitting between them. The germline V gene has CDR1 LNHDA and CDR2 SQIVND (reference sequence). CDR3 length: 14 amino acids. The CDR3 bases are TGTGCCAGTAAGGAAAAGGGGCGGGGGCCTGGCTACACCTTC. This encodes CASKEKGRGPGYTF.

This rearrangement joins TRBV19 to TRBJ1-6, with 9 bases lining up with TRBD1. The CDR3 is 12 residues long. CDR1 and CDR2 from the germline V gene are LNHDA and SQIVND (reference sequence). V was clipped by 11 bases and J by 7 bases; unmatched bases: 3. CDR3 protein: CAWDRANSPLHF. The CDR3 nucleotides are TGTGCCTGGGACAGGGCGAATTCACCCCTCCACTTT.

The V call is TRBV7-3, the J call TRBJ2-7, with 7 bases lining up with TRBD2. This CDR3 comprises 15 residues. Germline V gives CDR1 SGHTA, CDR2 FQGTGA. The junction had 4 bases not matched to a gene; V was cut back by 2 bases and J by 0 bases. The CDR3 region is CASSLYPGGSYEQYF. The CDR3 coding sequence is TGTGCCAGCAGCTTATACCCGGGGGGCTCCTACGAGCAGTACTTC.

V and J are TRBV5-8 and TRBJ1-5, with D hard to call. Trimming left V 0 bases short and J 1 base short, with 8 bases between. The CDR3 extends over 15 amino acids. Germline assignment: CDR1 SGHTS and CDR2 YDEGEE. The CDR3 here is CASSLAPRSNQPQHF. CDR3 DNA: TGTGCCAGCAGCTTGGCCCCGAGAAGCAATCAGCCCCAGCATTTT.

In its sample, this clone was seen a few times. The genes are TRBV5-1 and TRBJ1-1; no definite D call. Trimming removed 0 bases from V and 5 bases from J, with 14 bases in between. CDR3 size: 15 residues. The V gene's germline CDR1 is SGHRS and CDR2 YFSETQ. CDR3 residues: CASSLDLIQVTEAFF. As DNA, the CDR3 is TGCGCCAGCAGCTTGGATCTAATCCAGGTAACTGAAGCTTTCTTT.

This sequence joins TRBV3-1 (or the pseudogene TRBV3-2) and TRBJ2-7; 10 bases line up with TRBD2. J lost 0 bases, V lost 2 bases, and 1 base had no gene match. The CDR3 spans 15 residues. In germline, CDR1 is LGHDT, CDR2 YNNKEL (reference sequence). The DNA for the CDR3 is TGTGCCAGCAGCCAACTAGCGGGGGCCTCCTACGAGCAGTACTTC. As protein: CASSQLAGASYEQYF.

The CDR3 protein is CASSPSGPKGNEQFF. The CDR3 DNA is TGTGCCAGCAGCCCTAGCGGCCCGAAGGGGAATGAGCAGTTCTTC. V and J are TRBV7-2 and TRBJ2-1, with 7 bases matching TRBD2. The CDR3 is 15 amino acids. Germline V gene sequence: CDR1 SGHTA, CDR2 FQGNSA. The J segment lost 7 bases and the V segment lost 5 bases, leaving 11 bases of the junction unmatched. Full variable domain (missing parts from reference TRBV7-2 and TRBJ2-1): GAGVSQSPSNKVTEKGKDVELRCDPISGHTALYWYRQSLGQGLEFLIYFQGNSAPDKSGLPSDRFSAERTGGSVSTLTIQRTQQEDSAVYLCASSPSGPKGNEQFFGPGTRLTVL.

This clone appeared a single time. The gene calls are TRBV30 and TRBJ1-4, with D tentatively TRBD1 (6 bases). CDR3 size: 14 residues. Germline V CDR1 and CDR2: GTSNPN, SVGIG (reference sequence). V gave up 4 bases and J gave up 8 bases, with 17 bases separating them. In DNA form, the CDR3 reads TGTGCCTGGACTCGGGACAAAAGTAGGGAAAAACTGTTTTTT. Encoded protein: CAWTRDKSREKLFF.

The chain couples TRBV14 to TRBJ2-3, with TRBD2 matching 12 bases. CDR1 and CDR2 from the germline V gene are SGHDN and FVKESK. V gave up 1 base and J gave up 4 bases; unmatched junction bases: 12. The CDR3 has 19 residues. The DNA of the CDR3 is TGTGCCAGCAGCCAAGGTTCTAGCGGGGGGGCCATTTTTGCAGATACGCAGTATTTT. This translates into CASSQGSSGGAIFADTQYF.

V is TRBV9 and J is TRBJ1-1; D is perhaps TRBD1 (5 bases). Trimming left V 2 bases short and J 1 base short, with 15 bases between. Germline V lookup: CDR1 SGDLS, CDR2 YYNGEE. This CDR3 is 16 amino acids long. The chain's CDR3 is CASSVEANRKNTEAFF. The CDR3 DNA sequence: TGTGCCAGCAGCGTCGAGGCTAACAGGAAGAACACTGAAGCTTTCTTT. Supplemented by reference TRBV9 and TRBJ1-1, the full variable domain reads DSGVTQTPKHLITATGQRVTLRCSPRSGDLSVYWYQQSLDQGLQFLIQYYNGEERAKGNILERFSAQQFPDLHSELNLSSLELGDSALYFCASSVEANRKNTEAFFGQGTRLTVV.

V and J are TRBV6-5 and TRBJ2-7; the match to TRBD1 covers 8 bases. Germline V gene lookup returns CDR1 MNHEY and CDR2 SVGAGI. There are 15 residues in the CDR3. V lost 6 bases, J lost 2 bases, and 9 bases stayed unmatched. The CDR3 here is CASRNTGTGAYEQYF. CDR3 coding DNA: TGTGCCAGCAGAAACACCGGGACAGGAGCCTACGAGCAGTACTTC.

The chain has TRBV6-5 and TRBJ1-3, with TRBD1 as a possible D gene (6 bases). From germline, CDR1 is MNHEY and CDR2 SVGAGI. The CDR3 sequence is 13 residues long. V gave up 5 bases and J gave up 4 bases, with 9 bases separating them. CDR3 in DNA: TGTGCCAGCAGTACAGGGATCGGAAACACCATATATTTT. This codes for CASSTGIGNTIYF.

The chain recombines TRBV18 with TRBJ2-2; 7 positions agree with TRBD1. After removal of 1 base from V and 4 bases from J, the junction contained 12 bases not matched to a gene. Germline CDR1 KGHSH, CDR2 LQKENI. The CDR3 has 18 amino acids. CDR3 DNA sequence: TGTGCCAGCTCACCACAGATGGTTCGACAGGGTGGCACCGGGGAGCTGTTTTTT. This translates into CASSPQMVRQGGTGELFF.

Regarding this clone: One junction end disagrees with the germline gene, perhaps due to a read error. This CDR3 reads CASSTRTSVWF. The CDR3 DNA follows: TGTGCCAGCAGTACCCGGACTAGCGTCTGGTTC. The genes are TRBV6-5 and TRBJ2-4; 9 bases are shared with TRBD2. This CDR3 has 11 amino acids. Germline CDR1 and CDR2: MNHEY and SVGAGI.